Following are 16 T cell receptor beta chains from one sample sequenced in a study of human T cells and chemical hapten exposure. TCRdb re-called the RACE reads through MiXCR, storing one row per CDR3 protein. The profile shows tens of thousands of distinct CDR3 sequences, around 8.7% of them singletons. Time point here: healthy volunteer bleed at 6 weeks. Blood, whole and unfractionated, served as the source for total RNA extraction. Source material: whole blood. The receptors come from a male donor in good health. Some clones in this sample may be carry-over from other donors' samples.

This clonotype occurred a few times. This sequence joins TRBV12-3 or TRBV12-4 and TRBJ2-1, with D unclear. V was shortened by 4 bases and J by 5 bases, with 12 bases between the two germline ends. The CDR3 is 14 amino acids. The CDR3, as DNA: TGTGCCAGCAGTTACGGTACTCCCAACAATGAGCAGTTCTTC. Its translation is CASSYGTPNNEQFF.

The V call is TRBV4-3, the J call TRBJ2-5, with 14 positions matching TRBD2. Germline V CDR1 and CDR2: LGHNA, YSLEER. The J segment lost 4 bases and the V segment lost 0 bases, leaving 7 bases of the junction unmatched. The CDR3 sequence is 18 residues long. CDR3 nucleotides: TGCGCCAGCAGCCAAGAACTCCAGGGACTAGCGGGGGTAGAGACCCAGTACTTC. Translated: CASSQELQGLAGVETQYF.

This clonotype was counted a single time. A single base separates this from a much larger clone, so it may be a read error. The chain has TRBV29-1 and TRBJ1-4; 10 bases align to TRBD1. The CDR3 totals 11 residues. Germline CDR1 SQVTM, CDR2 ANQGSEA. Trimming cost V 8 bases and J 15 bases; bases outside gene matches: 9. CDR3 DNA: TGCAGCATGACAGGGGGCGGATCGATGTTTTTT. Its translation is CSMTGGGSMFF.

The chain joins TRBV4-3 to TRBJ2-1, with D unresolved. CDR1 is LGHNA and CDR2 is YSLEER in the germline V gene. CDR3 size: 15 residues. Deletions cut 1 base from V and 3 bases from J, with 10 bases between. The chain's CDR3 is CASSQGGTNYNEQFF. The CDR3 region has the DNA TGCGCCAGCAGCCAAGGGGGTACTAACTACAATGAGCAGTTCTTC.

This chain links TRBV6-5 with TRBJ1-2; 8 bases match TRBD1. The CDR3 has 15 amino acids. The germline gives CDR1 MNHEY, CDR2 SVGAGI. The ends lost 0 bases at V and 7 bases at J; junction bases unmatched: 7. CDR3 nucleotide sequence: TGTGCCAGCAGTTACTCCCGGACAGGGATGACTGGCTACACCTTC. Translating it yields CASSYSRTGMTGYTF.

The DNA for the CDR3 is TGCAGCGTTGGCCCGACAGATAGCAATCAGCCCCAGCATTTT. It codes for CSVGPTDSNQPQHF. V usage is TRBV29-1 and J usage is TRBJ1-5; D perhaps matches TRBD1 (5 bases). Per the germline V gene, CDR1 is SQVTM and CDR2 is ANQGSEA. V lost 4 bases and J lost 0, with 10 bases in between. The length of the CDR3 is 14 residues.

V gene TRBV5-1 combines with J gene TRBJ1-2; D gene unclear. The V end was cut by 3 bases, the J end by 8 bases, with 17 bases between. The CDR3 runs to 14 residues. Germline V lookup: CDR1 SGHRS, CDR2 YFSETQ. The CDR3 is CASSSSIGEGGYTF. The CDR3 nucleotides are TGCGCCAGCAGCTCCTCCATCGGGGAAGGGGGCTACACCTTC.

The sample holds a few counts of this clonotype. The gene calls are TRBV6-6 and TRBJ2-7; D uncertain. Per germline, CDR1 MNHNY and CDR2 SVGAGI (reference sequence). V lost 1 base and J lost 2, with 9 bases in between. CDR3 length equals 14 residues. CDR3 sequence: CASSYLRETYEQYF. As DNA, the CDR3 is TGTGCCAGCAGTTACTTAAGGGAAACCTACGAGCAGTACTTC.

There are a few counts of this clonotype. The chain has TRBV12-3 or TRBV12-4 and TRBJ1-1; D is perhaps TRBD1 (6 bases). V shed 4 bases and J shed 8 bases, with 14 bases lying between them. The CDR3 sequence is 13 residues long. CDR3: CASSSTDSLEAFF. CDR3 coding DNA: TGTGCCAGCAGTTCGACGGACAGCCTAGAAGCTTTCTTT.

This clonotype came up a few times. The V call is TRBV29-1, the J call TRBJ1-3, with TRBD1 as a possible D gene (6 bases). The germline gives CDR1 SQVTM, CDR2 ANQGSEA. CDR3 size: 12 residues. Trimming took 6 bases from V and 4 from J, leaving 10 bases between them. CDR3 DNA: TGCAGCGTGGCCGGGACAGGAAACACCATATATTTT. It codes for CSVAGTGNTIYF.

This chain connects TRBV7-2 to TRBJ2-1, with 11 bases matching TRBD2. The ends lost 1 base at V and 1 base at J; junction bases unmatched: 9. The CDR3 sequence is 19 residues long. Germline CDR1 and CDR2: SGHTA and FQGNSA. The chain's CDR3 is CASSLEPRLAGISYNEQFF. CDR3 bases: TGTGCCAGCAGCTTAGAACCTCGACTAGCGGGGATTTCCTACAATGAGCAGTTCTTC.

The chain links TRBV7-9 to TRBJ1-1; TRBD1 is a possible D gene (6 bases). Trimming pared 7 bases from V and 5 bases from J, leaving 20 bases between. This CDR3 has 15 amino acids. The germline V gene encodes CDR1 SEHNR and CDR2 FQNEAQ (reference sequence). CDR3 region: CASTLGGGARTEAFF. DNA for the CDR3: TGTGCCAGCACATTGGGGGGGGGCGCGCGGACTGAAGCTTTCTTT.

In this sample, this clonotype turned up many times. The chain couples TRBV3-1 to TRBJ2-3; D is uncertain. Germline CDR1 is LGHDT and CDR2 is YNNKEL (reference sequence). This CDR3 comprises 15 residues. The ends were cut back, 0 bases at V and 2 bases at J, with 9 bases in the middle. The CDR3 loop is CASSQEESYTDTQYF. The CDR3 coding sequence is TGTGCCAGCAGCCAAGAAGAGTCCTACACAGATACGCAGTATTTT.

This clonotype has only a few counts. The chain recombines TRBV6-5 with TRBJ1-5, with no clear D. Germline V CDR1 and CDR2: MNHEY, SVGAGI. Deletions cut 8 bases from V and 4 bases from J, with 12 bases between. This CDR3 region has 13 residues. CDR3 nucleotides: TGTGCCAGCGGAGACGGAAGGAATCAGCCCCAGCATTTT. This encodes CASGDGRNQPQHF.

This clonotype was counted a few times. The genes are TRBV29-1 and TRBJ2-3; 9 bases agree with TRBD1. With V trimmed by 4 bases and J by 4 bases, 3 bases remained unmatched. This CDR3 comprises 13 residues. Germline V lookup: CDR1 SQVTM, CDR2 ANQGSEA. The CDR3 reads CSVVTGGPDTQYF. The CDR3 DNA reads TGCAGCGTTGTAACAGGGGGCCCAGATACGCAGTATTTT.

DNA of the CDR3: TGCGCCAGCAGCCAAGATCAGGGCGCGGGGTTGTTGAGGAGCCAGTACTTC. It codes for CASSQDQGAGLLRSQYF. The chain is built from TRBV4-1 and TRBJ2-5, with D possibly being TRBD2 (6 bases). Germline CDR1 and CDR2: MGHRA and YSYEKL. CDR3 size: 17 residues. Trimming left V 0 bases short and J 10 bases short, with 24 bases between.